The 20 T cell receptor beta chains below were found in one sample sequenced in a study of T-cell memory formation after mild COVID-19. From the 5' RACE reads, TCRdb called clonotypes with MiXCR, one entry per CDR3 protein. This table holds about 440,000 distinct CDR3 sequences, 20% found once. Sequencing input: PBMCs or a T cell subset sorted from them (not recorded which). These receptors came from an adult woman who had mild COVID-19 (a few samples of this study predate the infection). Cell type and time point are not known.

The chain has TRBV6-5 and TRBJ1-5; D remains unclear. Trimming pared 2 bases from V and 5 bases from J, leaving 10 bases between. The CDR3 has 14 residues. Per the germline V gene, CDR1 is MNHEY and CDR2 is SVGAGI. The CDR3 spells CASSYGKGDQPQHF. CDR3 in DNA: TGTGCCAGCAGTTACGGAAAGGGAGATCAGCCCCAGCATTTT.

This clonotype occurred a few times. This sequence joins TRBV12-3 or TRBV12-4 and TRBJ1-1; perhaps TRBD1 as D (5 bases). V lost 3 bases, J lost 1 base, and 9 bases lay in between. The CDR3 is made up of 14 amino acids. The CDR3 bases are TGTGCCAGCAGTTTTAGGGGAGCGAACACTGAAGCTTTCTTT. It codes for CASSFRGANTEAFF.

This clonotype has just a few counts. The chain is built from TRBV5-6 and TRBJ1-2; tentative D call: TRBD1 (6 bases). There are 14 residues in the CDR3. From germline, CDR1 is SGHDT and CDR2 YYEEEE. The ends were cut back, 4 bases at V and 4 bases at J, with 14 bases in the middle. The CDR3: CASSLGQILYGYTF. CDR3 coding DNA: TGTGCCAGCAGCCTAGGACAGATCCTCTATGGCTACACCTTC.

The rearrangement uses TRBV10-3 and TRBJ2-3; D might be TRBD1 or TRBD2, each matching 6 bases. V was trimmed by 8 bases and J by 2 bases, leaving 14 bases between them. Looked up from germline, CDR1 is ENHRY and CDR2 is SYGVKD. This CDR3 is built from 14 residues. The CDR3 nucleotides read TGTGCCATCGAGGGGGGCAGGGACACAGATACGCAGTATTTT. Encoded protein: CAIEGGRDTDTQYF.

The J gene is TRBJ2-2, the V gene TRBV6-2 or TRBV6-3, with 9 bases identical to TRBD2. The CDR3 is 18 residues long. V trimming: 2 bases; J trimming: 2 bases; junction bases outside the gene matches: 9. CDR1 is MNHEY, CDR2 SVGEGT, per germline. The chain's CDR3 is CASSYPLRLAANTGELFF. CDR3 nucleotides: TGTGCCAGCAGTTACCCCTTGAGACTAGCGGCTAACACCGGGGAGCTGTTTTTT.

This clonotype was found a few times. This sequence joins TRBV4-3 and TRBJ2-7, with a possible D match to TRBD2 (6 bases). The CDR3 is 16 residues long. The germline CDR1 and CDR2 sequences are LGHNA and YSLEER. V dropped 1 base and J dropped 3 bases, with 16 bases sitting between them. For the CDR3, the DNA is TGCGCCAGCAGCCAAGGTTACCGGGGAGCGGGCTACGAGCAGTACTTC. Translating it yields CASSQGYRGAGYEQYF.

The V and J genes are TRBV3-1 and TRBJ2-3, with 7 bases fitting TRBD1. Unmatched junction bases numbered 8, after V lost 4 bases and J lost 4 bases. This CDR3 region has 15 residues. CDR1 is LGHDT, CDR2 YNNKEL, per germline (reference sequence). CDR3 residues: CASSRQGLGADTQYF. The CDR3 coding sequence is TGTGCCAGCAGCCGACAGGGTTTGGGCGCAGATACGCAGTATTTT.

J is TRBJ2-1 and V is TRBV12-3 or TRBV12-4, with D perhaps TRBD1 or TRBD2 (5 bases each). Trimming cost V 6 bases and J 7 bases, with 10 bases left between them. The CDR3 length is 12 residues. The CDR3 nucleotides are TGTGCCAGCAGCCGGGACCCGAATGAGCAGTTCTTC. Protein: CASSRDPNEQFF.

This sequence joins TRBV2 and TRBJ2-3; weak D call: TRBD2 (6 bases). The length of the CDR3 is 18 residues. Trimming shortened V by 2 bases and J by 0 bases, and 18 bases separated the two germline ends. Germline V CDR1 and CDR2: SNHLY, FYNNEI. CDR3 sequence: CASSERRAGGPSTDTQYF. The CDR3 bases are TGTGCCAGCAGTGAAAGGAGGGCCGGGGGTCCTAGCACAGATACGCAGTATTTT.

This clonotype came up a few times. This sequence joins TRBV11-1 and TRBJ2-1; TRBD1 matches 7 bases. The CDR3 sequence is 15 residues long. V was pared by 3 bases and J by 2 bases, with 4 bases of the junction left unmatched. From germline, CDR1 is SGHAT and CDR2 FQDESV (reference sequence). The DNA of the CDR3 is TGTGCCAGCAGCTTCACGGGACAGACCTACAATGAGCAGTTCTTC. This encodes CASSFTGQTYNEQFF.

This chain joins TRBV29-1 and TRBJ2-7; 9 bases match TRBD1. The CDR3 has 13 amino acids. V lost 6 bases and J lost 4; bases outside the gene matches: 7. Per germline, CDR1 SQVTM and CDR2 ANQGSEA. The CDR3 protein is CSVATGGPYEQYF. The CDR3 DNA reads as TGCAGCGTCGCGACAGGGGGGCCGTACGAGCAGTACTTC.

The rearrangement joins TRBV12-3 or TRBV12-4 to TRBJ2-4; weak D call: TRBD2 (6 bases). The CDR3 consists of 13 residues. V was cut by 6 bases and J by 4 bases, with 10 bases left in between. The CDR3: CASRGGAKNIQYF. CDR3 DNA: TGTGCCAGCAGGGGGGGAGCTAAAAACATTCAGTACTTC.

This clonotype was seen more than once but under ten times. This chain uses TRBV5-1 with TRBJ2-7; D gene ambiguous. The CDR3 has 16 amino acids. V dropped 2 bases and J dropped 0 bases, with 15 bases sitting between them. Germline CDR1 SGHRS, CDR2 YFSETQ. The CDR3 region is CASSFGVGSTSYEQYF. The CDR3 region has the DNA TGCGCCAGCAGCTTTGGTGTCGGAAGTACCTCCTACGAGCAGTACTTC.

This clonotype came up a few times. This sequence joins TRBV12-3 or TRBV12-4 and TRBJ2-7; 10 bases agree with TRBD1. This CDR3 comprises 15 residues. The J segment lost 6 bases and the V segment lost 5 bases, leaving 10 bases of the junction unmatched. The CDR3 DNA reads TGTGCCAGCAGTGTGCGACAGGGGGCCCTCTCCGAGCAGTACTTC. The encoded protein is CASSVRQGALSEQYF.

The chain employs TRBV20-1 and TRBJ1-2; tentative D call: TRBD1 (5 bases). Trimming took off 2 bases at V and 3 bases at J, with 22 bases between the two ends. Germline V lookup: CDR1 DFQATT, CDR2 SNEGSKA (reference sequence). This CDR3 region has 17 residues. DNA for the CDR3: TGCAGTGCTAGACCGGAGAAACCCGGGGACTATTACTATGGCTACACCTTC. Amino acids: CSARPEKPGDYYYGYTF.

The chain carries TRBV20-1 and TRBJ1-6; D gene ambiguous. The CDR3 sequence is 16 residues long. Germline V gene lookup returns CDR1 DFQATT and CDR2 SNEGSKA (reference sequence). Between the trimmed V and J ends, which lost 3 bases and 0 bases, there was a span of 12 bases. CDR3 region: CSASISVSSYNSPLHF. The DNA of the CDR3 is TGCAGTGCTAGTATATCCGTAAGCTCCTATAATTCACCCCTCCACTTT.

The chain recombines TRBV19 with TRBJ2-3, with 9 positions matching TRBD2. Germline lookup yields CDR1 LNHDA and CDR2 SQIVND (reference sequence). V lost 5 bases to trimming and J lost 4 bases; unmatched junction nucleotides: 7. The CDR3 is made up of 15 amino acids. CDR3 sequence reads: CASSPRGRAADTQYF. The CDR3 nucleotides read TGTGCCAGTAGTCCCCGCGGGAGGGCCGCAGATACGCAGTATTTT.

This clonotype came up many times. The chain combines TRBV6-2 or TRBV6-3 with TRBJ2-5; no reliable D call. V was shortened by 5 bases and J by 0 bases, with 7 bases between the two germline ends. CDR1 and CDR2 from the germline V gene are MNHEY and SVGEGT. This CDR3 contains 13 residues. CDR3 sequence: CASSRIHQETQYF. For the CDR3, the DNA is TGTGCCAGCAGTAGGATTCACCAAGAGACCCAGTACTTC.

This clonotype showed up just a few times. CDR3 in DNA: TGCAGTGCTCCTACTAGCGGGAGTGAACGTGGCACAGATACGCAGTATTTT. Translating it yields CSAPTSGSERGTDTQYF. The chain links TRBV20-1 to TRBJ2-3; 11 positions match TRBD2. The V segment lost 5 bases and the J segment 1 base; nucleotides outside the gene matches: 11. Germline V gives CDR1 DFQATT, CDR2 SNEGSKA (reference sequence). The CDR3 spans 17 residues.

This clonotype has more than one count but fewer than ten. CDR3 amino acids: CSVGAGTVNQPQHF. Here the CDR3 DNA reads TGCAGCGTAGGCGCGGGAACTGTAAATCAGCCCCAGCATTTT. The rearrangement uses TRBV20-1 and TRBJ1-5, with D unclear. Germline CDR1 and CDR2: DFQATT and SNEGSKA (reference sequence). This CDR3 contains 14 residues.